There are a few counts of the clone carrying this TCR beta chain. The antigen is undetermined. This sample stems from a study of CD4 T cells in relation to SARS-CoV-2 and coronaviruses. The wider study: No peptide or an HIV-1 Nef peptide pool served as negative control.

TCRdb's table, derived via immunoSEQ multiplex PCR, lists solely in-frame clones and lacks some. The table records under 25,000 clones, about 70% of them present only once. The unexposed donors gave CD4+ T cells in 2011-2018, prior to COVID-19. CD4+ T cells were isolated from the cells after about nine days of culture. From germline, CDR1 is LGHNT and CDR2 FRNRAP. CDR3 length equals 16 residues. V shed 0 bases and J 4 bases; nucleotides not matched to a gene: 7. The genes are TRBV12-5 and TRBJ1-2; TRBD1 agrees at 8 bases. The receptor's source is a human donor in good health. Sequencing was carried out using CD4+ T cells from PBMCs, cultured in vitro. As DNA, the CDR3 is TGTGCTAGTGGTTTGGTACTTTCAGGGGGCTTCTATGGCTACACCTTC. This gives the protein CASGLVLSGGFYGYTF.